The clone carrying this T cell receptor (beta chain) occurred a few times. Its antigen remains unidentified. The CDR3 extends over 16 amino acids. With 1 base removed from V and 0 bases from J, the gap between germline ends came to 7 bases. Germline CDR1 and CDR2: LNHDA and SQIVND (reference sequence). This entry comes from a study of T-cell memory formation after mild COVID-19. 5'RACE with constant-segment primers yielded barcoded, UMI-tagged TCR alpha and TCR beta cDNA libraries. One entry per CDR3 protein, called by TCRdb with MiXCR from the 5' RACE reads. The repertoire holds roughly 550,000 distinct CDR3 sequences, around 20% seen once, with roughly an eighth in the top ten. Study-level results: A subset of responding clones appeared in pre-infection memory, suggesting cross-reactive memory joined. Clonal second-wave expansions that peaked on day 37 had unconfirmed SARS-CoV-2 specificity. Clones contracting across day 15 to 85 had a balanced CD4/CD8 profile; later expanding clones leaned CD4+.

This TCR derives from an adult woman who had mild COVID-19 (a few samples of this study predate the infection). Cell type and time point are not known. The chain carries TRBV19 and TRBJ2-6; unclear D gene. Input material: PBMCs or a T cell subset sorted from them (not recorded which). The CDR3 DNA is TGTGCCAGTAGTATAGGGGTTCACTCTGGGGCCAACGTCCTGACTTTC. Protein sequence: CASSIGVHSGANVLTF.